This T cell receptor (beta chain) was documented in a study of T cells in Graves' hyperthyroidism and ophthalmopathy (dated by TCRdb to between 2018 and 2021). The study in broad terms: Peripheral blood was collected at initial diagnosis, before any treatment. To identify TCR V-J signatures that set the groups apart, the researchers used a discovery cohort of roughly 100 patients, made up of 40 to 45 with Graves' ophthalmopathy and some 56 with stable Graves' hyperthyroidism. Prospective prediction of ophthalmopathy was tested in an independent validation cohort of about 19 hyperthyroidism patients and around 16 patients who later progressed to ophthalmopathy. The 100 or so discovery patients were randomly divided into training and test sets at a 7:3 ratio. In about 6 Graves' hyperthyroidism patients, the study also compared T-cell repertoires from thyroid tissue with T-cell repertoires from blood. After sampling, hyperthyroidism patients received methimazole starting at 30 mg daily, and ophthalmopathy patients received high-dose intravenous methylprednisolone. According to the paper, TCR Vbeta CDR3 sequencing was carried out on over 130 peripheral blood samples, which came from approximately 43 ophthalmopathy, approximately 78 hyperthyroidism and approximately 17 progressor patients.

This clonotype has a count of ten or more. Its antigen remains unidentified. There are no base qualities to consult, and no much larger clone falls within one base. Counted from cysteine to phenylalanine, this CDR3 has 16 amino acids. The DNA shown is the 48-base CDR3, in frame from base 1. The germline V gene (reference sequence) sets CDR1 to SEHNR and CDR2 to FQNEAQ. After removal of 5 bases from V and 4 bases from J, the junction retains 12 bases not matched to a gene. What the study reported, not specific to this receptor: Sample size was not statistically predetermined, and investigators were not blinded to group allocation. During validation, the model predicted progression to ophthalmopathy a median of approximately 6 months ahead of onset, with around 71% sensitivity and about 72% specificity. Ophthalmopathy was separated from stable hyperthyroidism by a 13 V-J signature model, with around 88% sensitivity and approximately 84% specificity obtained in cross-validation and 80%/75% obtained in testing. Most expanded thyroid clonotypes (frequency above 0.001) were also found in blood, which suggests that blood repertoires may mirror thyroid immune responses.

The TCR beta CDR3 regions were amplified from RNA transcripts. For the first round of RT-PCR on the TCR CDR3, the HTBI primer set was used together with the Qiagen OneStep RT-PCR kit. The libraries were constructed in a second round of multiplex PCR and then size-selected and purified. Libraries were sequenced paired-end with 100 bp reads on an Illumina HiSeq2000. As for the original processing: SOAPnuke was used to process the raw data, removing reads that contained adapters or uncalled bases, had a mean Phred below 15, or lacked an exact match to the constant primer or identifier. High-quality paired reads were merged with COPE v1.2.5, and unique nucleotide sequences were defined as clonotypes. MiTCR v1.1 was used to align the clonotypes against IMGT TRBV, TRBD and TRBJ reference segments. The analysis was restricted to V-J combinations with a frequency above 0.0001, which together covered just over 99% of the repertoires. The TCS score was defined as F50 (clonal expansion) divided by E x V (chaos), with BLOSUM62-based TCRdist calculated between CDR3 peptides within each V-J. Welch's t-statistics and random forest reduced fewer than 550 V-J features to 10 to 15, which were used in a naive Bayes classifier (R e1071). In-frame beta chains were kept once TCRdb had trimmed the public reads at Q25 with fastp and called clones with MiXCR. Every entry covers one CDR3 protein and lists the most common genes and DNA from its rows. The V and J calls were determined by TCRdb, not by the authors. Within this sample are 250,000 to 300,000 distinct CDR3 sequences, with roughly 15% of them counted one time only. Roughly 13% of the sample is taken by the ten largest.

The hyperthyroidism patients were between 18 and 65 years old and newly diagnosed, with a disease duration of less than 2 months. Exclusion was applied to patients with uncontrolled infections, other autoimmune diseases, pregnancy or lactation. Diagnoses were based on clinical symptoms, serum thyroxine and TRAb, thyroid ultrasound and orbital computed tomography. Blood from progressor patients was drawn when they were first diagnosed with hyperthyroidism, before any ophthalmopathy symptoms appeared. PBMCs were separated from approximately 9.9 ml of fresh peripheral blood using Ficoll-Paque density gradient centrifugation. Progressor patients were first diagnosed with Graves' hyperthyroidism and then developed ophthalmopathy during follow-up. Total RNA was extracted using Trizol reagent, and RNA quality was assessed on an Agilent 2100 Bioanalyzer.

Here the chain combines TRBV7-9 and TRBJ2-3; TRBD2 fits 7 bases in the junction. The sequenced material came from blood. The TCR comes from a woman in her forties with Graves' hyperthyroidism that later progressed to Graves' ophthalmopathy. The DNA sequence reads TGTGCCAGCAGCCCCCGGATGGGCGGGAGATCAGATACGCAGTATTTT. Its protein is CASSPRMGGRSDTQYF.